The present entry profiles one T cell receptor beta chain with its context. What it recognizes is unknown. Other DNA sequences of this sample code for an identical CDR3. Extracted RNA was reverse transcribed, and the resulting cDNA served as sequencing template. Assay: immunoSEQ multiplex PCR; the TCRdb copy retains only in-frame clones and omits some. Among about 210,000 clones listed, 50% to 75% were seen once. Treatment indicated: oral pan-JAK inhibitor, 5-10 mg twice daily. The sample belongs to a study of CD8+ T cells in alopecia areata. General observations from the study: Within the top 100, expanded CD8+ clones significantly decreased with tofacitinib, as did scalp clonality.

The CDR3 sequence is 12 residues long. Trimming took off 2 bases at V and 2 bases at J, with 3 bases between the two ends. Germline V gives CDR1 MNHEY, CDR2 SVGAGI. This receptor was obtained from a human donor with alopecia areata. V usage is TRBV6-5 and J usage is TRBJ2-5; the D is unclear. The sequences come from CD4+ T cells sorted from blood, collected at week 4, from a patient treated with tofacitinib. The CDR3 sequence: CASSYGQETQYF. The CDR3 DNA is TGTGCCAGCAGTTACGGACAAGAGACCCAGTACTTC.